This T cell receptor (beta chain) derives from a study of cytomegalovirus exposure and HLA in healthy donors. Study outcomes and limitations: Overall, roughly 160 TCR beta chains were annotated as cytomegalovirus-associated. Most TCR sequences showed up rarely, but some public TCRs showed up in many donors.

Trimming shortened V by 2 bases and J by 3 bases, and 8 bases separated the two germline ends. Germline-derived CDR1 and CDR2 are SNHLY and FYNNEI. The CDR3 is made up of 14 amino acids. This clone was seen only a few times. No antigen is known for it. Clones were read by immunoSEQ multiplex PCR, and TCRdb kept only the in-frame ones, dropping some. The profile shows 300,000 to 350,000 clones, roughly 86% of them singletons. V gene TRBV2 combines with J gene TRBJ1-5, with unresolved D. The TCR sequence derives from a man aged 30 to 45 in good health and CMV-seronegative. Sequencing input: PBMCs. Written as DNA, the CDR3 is TGTGCCAGCAGTGAATGGGCAGTCAATCAGCCCCAGCATTTT. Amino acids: CASSEWAVNQPQHF.